This T cell receptor beta chain appears in the sequencing data of a study of T cells after yellow fever vaccination. Background on the study: Low-cell-number fractions underwent preparation using SMART-Seq v4 Ultra Low Input.

In this sample, this clonotype turned up many times. Antigen unknown. TCRdb re-derived calls from the 5' RACE reads in MiXCR, one entry per CDR3 protein. Seen here are a few hundred thousand distinct CDR3 sequences, 3.5% to 4.5% observed once, and the top ten hold roughly a fifth. The germline CDR1 and CDR2 sequences are ENHRY and SYGVKD. Trimming removed 0 bases from V and 7 bases from J, with 19 bases in between. The CDR3 consists of 17 residues. Whole-study findings and limits: The secondary response was weaker but peaked faster, day 5 versus 15.

The V gene is TRBV10-3, the J gene TRBJ2-1; no clear D. The clonotype comes from a young man who received the YFV17D yellow fever vaccine. The starting material was PBMCs, obtained 15 days after the yellow fever booster vaccination. CDR3 region: CAISESKGQELGNEQFF. In nucleotides, the CDR3 is TGTGCCATCAGTGAGTCGAAGGGCCAAGAGTTGGGTAATGAGCAGTTCTTC.